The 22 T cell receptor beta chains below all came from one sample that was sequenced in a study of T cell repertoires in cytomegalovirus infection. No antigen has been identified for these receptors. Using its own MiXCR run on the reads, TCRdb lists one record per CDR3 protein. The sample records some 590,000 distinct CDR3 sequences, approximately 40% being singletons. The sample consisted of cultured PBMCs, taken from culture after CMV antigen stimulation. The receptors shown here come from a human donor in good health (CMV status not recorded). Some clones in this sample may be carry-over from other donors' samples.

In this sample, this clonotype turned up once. Written as DNA, the CDR3 is TGTGCCAGCAGTTTAGTGGACATCCGTAATTCACCCCTCCACTTT. Translated, it gives CASSLVDIRNSPLHF. The chain employs TRBV12-3 or TRBV12-4 and TRBJ1-6; possibly TRBD1 for D (5 bases). Trimming stripped 1 base from V and 6 bases from J, with 10 bases between. This CDR3 spans 15 amino acids.

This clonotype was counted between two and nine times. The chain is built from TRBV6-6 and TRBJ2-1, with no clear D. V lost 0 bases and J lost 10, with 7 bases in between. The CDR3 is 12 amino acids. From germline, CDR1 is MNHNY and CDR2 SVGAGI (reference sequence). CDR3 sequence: CASSYSLGEQFF. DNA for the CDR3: TGTGCCAGCAGTTACTCTCTTGGGGAGCAGTTCTTC.

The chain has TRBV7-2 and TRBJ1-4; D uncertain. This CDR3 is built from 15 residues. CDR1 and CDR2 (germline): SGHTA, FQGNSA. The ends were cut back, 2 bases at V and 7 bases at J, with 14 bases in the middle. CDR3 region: CASSLIKGGSEKLFF. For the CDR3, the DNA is TGTGCCAGCAGCTTAATTAAGGGAGGAAGTGAAAAACTGTTTTTT.

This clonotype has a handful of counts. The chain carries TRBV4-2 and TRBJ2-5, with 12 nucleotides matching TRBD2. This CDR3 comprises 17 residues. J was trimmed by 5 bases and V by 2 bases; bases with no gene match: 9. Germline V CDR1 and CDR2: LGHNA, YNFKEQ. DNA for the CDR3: TGTGCCAGCAGCCAAACCGGGACTAGCGGGCGAGGGGAGACCCAGTACTTC. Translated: CASSQTGTSGRGETQYF.

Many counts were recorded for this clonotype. For the CDR3, the DNA is TGTGCCAGTAGTAGGGAAGGGTTCAATCAGCCCCAGCATTTT. Amino acid sequence: CASSREGFNQPQHF. The chain employs TRBV19 and TRBJ1-5; D is undetermined. The germline V gene encodes CDR1 LNHDA and CDR2 SQIVND (reference sequence). V lost 4 bases and J 3 bases, leaving 10 bases between the germline ends. This CDR3 is 14 amino acids long.

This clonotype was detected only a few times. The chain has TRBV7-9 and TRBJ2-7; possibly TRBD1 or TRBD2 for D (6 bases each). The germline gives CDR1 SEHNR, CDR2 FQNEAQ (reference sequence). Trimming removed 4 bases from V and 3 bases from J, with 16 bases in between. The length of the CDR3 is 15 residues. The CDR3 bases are TGTGCCAGCAGCTCACTCCCGGGGGCGGGCTACGAGCAGTACTTC. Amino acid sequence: CASSSLPGAGYEQYF.

DNA of the CDR3: TGTGCCAGCAGCCAAGAGAGGTTTAGAGGATCGGGACTAGCGGGGCTCACAGATACGCAGTATTTT. It translates to CASSQERFRGSGLAGLTDTQYF. J is TRBJ2-3 and V is TRBV4-2; 13 bases map to TRBD2. CDR3 length: 22 amino acids. Germline-derived CDR1 and CDR2 are LGHNA and YNFKEQ. V was pared by 0 bases and J by 2 bases, with 17 bases of the junction left unmatched.

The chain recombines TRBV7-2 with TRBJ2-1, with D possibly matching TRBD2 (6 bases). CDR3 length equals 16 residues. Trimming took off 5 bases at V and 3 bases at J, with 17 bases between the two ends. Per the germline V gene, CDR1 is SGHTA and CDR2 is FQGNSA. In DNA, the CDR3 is TGTGCCAGCAGCCTGGGGGGAGGATTGAGCTACAATGAGCAGTTCTTC. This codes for CASSLGGGLSYNEQFF.

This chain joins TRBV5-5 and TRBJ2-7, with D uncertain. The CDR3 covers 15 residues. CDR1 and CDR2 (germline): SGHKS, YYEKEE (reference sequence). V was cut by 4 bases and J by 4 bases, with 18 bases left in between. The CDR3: CASSLPLMGSYEQYF. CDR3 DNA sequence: TGTGCCAGCAGCCTCCCCCTTATGGGTTCGTACGAGCAGTACTTC.

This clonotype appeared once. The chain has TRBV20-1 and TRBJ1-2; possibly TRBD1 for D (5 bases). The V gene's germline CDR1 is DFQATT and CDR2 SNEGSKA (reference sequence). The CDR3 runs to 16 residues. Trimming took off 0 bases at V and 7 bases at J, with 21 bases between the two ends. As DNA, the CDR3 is TGCAGTGCTAGAGATGGTCGGGGGAGCAGTGGTAGTGGCTACACCTTC. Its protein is CSARDGRGSSGSGYTF.

CDR3 protein: CASSLGPPGEQYF. In nucleotides, the CDR3 is TGTGCCAGCAGTTTAGGACCCCCTGGCGAGCAGTACTTC. The V call is TRBV27, the J call TRBJ2-7, with D uncertain. From germline, CDR1 is MNHEY and CDR2 SMNVEV (reference sequence). This CDR3 contains 13 residues. The V and J ends lost 2 bases and 6 bases respectively, with 11 bases between them.

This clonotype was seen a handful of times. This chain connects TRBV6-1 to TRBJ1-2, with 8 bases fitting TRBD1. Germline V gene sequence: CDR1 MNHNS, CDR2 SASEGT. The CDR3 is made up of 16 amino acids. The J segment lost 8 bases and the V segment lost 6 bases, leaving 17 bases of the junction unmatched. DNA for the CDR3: TGTGCCAGCAGCCGCGACAGGGGCGGATTTTTTTTGGGCTACACCTTC. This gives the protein CASSRDRGGFFLGYTF.

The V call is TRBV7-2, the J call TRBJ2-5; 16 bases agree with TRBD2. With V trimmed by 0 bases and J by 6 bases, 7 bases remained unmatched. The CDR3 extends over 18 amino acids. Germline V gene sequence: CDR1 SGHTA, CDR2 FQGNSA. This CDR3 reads CASSLAWGLAGGPQTQYF. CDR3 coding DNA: TGTGCCAGCAGCTTAGCGTGGGGACTAGCGGGGGGGCCGCAGACCCAGTACTTC.

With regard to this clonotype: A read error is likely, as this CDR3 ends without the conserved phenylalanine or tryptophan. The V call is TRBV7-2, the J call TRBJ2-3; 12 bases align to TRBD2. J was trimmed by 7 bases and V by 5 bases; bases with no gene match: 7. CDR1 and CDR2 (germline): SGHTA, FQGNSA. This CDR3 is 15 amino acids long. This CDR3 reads CASSEGTSGLYTQYI. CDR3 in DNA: TGTGCCAGCAGCGAAGGGACTAGCGGGCTCTATACGCAGTATATT.

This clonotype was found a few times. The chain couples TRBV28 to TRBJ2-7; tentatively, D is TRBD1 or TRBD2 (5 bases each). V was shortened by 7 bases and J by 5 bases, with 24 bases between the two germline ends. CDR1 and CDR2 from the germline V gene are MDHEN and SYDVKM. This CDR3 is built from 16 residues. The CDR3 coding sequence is TGTGCCAGCACCTATACGGTTGGGGCAGGGCGGGACGAGCAGTACTTC. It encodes CASTYTVGAGRDEQYF.

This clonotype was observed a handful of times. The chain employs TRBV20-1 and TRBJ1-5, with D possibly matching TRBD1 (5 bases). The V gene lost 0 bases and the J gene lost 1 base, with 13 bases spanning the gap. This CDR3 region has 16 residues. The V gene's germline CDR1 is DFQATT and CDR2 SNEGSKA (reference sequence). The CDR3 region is CSARDQIRDSNQPQHF. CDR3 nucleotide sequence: TGCAGTGCTAGAGATCAGATCAGGGACAGCAATCAGCCCCAGCATTTT.

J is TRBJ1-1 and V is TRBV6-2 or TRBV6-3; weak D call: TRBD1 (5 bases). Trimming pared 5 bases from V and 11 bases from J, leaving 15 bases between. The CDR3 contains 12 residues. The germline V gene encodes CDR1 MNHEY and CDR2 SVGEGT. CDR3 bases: TGTGCCAGCAGTCACCTGACAGTTCCGGCTTTCTTT. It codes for CASSHLTVPAFF.

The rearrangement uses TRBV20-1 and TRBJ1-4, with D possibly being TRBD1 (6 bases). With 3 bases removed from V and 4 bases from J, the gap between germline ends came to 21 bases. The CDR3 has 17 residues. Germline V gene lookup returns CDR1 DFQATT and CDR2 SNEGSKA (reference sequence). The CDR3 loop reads CSARDDRPISLNEKLFF. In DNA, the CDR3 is TGCAGTGCTAGGGATGACAGGCCTATATCCCTTAATGAAAAACTGTTTTTT.

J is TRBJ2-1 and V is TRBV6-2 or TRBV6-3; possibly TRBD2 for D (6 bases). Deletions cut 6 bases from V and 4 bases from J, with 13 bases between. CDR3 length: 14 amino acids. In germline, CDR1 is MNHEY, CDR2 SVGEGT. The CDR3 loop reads CASSPLLAYNEQFF. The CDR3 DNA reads TGTGCCAGCAGCCCCCTACTAGCTTACAATGAGCAGTTCTTC.

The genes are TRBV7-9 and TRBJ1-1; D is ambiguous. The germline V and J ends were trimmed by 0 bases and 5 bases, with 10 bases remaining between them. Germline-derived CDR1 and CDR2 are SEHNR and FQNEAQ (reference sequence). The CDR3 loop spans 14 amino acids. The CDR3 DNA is TGTGCCAGCAGCTTAGCCTATCCGTTTACTGAAGCTTTCTTT. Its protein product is CASSLAYPFTEAFF.

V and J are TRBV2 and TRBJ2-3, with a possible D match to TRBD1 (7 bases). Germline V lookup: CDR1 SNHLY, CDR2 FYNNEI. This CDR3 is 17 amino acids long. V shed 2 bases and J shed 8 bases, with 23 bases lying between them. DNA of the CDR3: TGTGCCAGCAGTGAATGGCGTTCATCCCGCCAGGGGGGTACGCAGTATTTT. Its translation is CASSEWRSSRQGGTQYF.

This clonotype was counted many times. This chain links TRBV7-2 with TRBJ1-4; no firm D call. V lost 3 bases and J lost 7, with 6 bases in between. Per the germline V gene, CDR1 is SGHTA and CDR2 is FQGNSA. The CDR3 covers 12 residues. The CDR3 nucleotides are TGTGCCAGCAGCTTGGAGGGTGAAAAACTGTTTTTT. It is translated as CASSLEGEKLFF.